A selection of T cell receptor beta chains follows, all from one sample in a study of T cell repertoires in cytomegalovirus infection. MiXCR, run by TCRdb on the reads, gives a single entry per CDR3 protein. The sample has some 390,000 distinct CDR3 sequences; around 18% are singletons. The sequenced sample was PBMCs. The receptor set was obtained from a human donor in good health (CMV status not recorded). Some clones in this sample may be carry-over from other donors' samples. The CDR3 runs from the conserved cysteine through the conserved F or W. Each record gives: J gene, V gene, CDR3 protein.

>TRBJ2-4|TRBV7-9
CASQYSDIQYF
>TRBJ2-1|TRBV11-3
CASNHQTSGKYNEQFF
>TRBJ1-5|TRBV4-1
CASSQEWVGNQPQHF
>TRBJ2-1|TRBV23-1
CASSRRTSGGPYNEQFF
>TRBJ1-2|TRBV12-3/TRBV12-4
CASTLWTGEVDGYTF
>TRBJ2-5|TRBV18
CASSPTSGREKTQYF
>TRBJ2-1|TRBV18
CASSHSNPGTSGRAYNEQFF
>TRBJ2-7|TRBV7-9
CASSPRVGGLYEQYF
>TRBJ2-7|TRBV7-2
CASSPVLSGRVGEQYF
>TRBJ1-5|TRBV12-3/TRBV12-4
CASSSSSAGQPQHF
>TRBJ1-1|TRBV25-1
CASSTHSTVNTEAFF
>TRBJ1-1|TRBV29-1
CSSRQGVTEAFF
>TRBJ2-6|TRBV28
CASGTSGRGSGANVLTF
>TRBJ1-1|TRBV7-8
CASSLFQGPEAFF
>TRBJ1-1|TRBV12-3/TRBV12-4
CASSLGRGEAFF
>TRBJ2-3|TRBV7-2
CASSANRGGWADTQYF
>TRBJ1-1|TRBV25-1
CASRLSMGTEAFF
>TRBJ2-5|TRBV7-2
CASSLWPQETQYF
>TRBJ2-7|TRBV9
CASSLSTGGFGEQYF
>TRBJ2-5|TRBV7-8
CASSFAGTSHQETQYF
>TRBJ2-2|TRBV6-1
CASSEGGRGELFF
>TRBJ2-5|TRBV7-2
CAGAHDQETQYF
>TRBJ1-2|TRBV6-5
CASSHSELGGYGYTF
>TRBJ1-3|TRBV7-2
CASSLARGQYTIYF
>TRBJ2-5|TRBV2
CASRTGGVETQYF
>TRBJ2-3|TRBV15
CATSMGGQITQYF
>TRBJ1-3|TRBV7-2
CASSFGHTNTIYF
>TRBJ1-1|TRBV7-8
CASSLEGRYTEAFF
>TRBJ1-5|TRBV20-1
CSARAWNQPQHF
>TRBJ2-1|TRBV11-2
CASSLDPGTSGSRYYNEQFF
>TRBJ1-5|TRBV7-8
CASSLALQPQHF
>TRBJ1-1|TRBV25-1
CASSEFNVREAFF
>TRBJ1-1|TRBV28
CASADRGLNTEAFF
>TRBJ1-5|TRBV28
CASRTDRQGYQPQHF
>TRBJ1-1|TRBV7-2
CASSIYDRVAFF
>TRBJ2-3|TRBV7-2
CASSPTIAGDTDTQYF
>TRBJ2-7|TRBV7-8
CASRGQGYEQYF
>TRBJ2-7|TRBV3-1
CASSSGSREQYF
>TRBJ2-7|TRBV5-1
CASSPDREVYEQYF
>TRBJ2-3|TRBV6-5
CASSYPGLAGGTQYF
>TRBJ1-1|TRBV12-5
CASGLWADPRGPEAFF
>TRBJ2-7|TRBV2
CASRNRFTEQYF
>TRBJ1-1|TRBV20-1
CSATRRAQAFF
>TRBJ2-1|TRBV28
CASSSRTSVYNEQFF